Below, 16 T cell receptor beta chains from the same sample are listed, as sequenced in a study of vaccination effects on CD4 cells after COVID-19. These receptors are not linked to any known antigen. After expansion with viral peptide pools in the ViraFEST assay, antigen-specific CD4+ T cells were sequenced. Isolation of CD4+ T cells took place after 10 days of culture. Participants completed two doses of the BNT162b2 or mRNA-1273 vaccine. Measured with immunoSEQ multiplex PCR; TCRdb has only the in-frame clones, and not every one. The sample carries approximately 74,000 clones, under 80% recorded once. The source was CD4+ T cells from PBMCs cultured with HCoV-OC43 spike peptides, collected after COVID-19 vaccination. Sample subset: HCoV-OC43 spike overlapping peptide pool stimulation. Source of these receptors: a human donor who received a COVID-19 vaccine.

This sequence joins TRBV7-2 and TRBJ2-2; TRBD2 matches at 10 bases. The CDR3 extends over 16 amino acids. Unmatched junction bases numbered 4, after V lost 0 bases and J lost 6 bases. In germline, CDR1 is SGHTA, CDR2 FQGNSA. The CDR3 DNA reads as TGTGCCAGCAGCTTAGCGGCTAGCGGGGGCGCCGGGGAGCTGTTTTTT. It is translated as CASSLAASGGAGELFF.

The J gene is TRBJ1-5, the V gene TRBV2; D gene ambiguous. Germline lookup yields CDR1 SNHLY and CDR2 FYNNEI. The germline V and J ends were trimmed by 5 bases and 2 bases, with 7 bases remaining between them. There are 13 residues in the CDR3. The CDR3 loop reads CASSSDGNQPQHF. CDR3 nucleotides: TGTGCCAGCAGTTCTGACGGCAATCAGCCCCAGCATTTT.

This clone was observed a handful of times. The chain has TRBV28 and TRBJ2-2; 8 bases match TRBD1. Germline assignment: CDR1 MDHEN and CDR2 SYDVKM. V shed 2 bases and J 3 bases; nucleotides not matched to a gene: 5. This CDR3 has 16 amino acids. The CDR3, as DNA: TGTGCCAGCAGTTTAGGGGTGGGACAGGACACCGGGGAGCTGTTTTTT. It yields the protein CASSLGVGQDTGELFF.

Only a few counts were recorded for this clone. The chain links TRBV7-9 to TRBJ1-4, with 9 bases matching TRBD1. Germline V gives CDR1 SEHNR, CDR2 FQNEAQ (reference sequence). The CDR3 sequence is 15 residues long. V shed 5 bases and J 8 bases; nucleotides not matched to a gene: 9. The CDR3 nucleotides are TGTGCCAGCAGCGGCCCGACAGGGGGAGTCGAAAAACTGTTTTTT. Translated: CASSGPTGGVEKLFF.

J is TRBJ2-2 and V is TRBV11-1, with a weak D call TRBD2 (5 bases). CDR1 is SGHAT, CDR2 FQDESV, per germline (reference sequence). Trimming took off 4 bases at V and 4 bases at J, with 13 bases between the two ends. CDR3 length: 15 residues. This CDR3 reads CASSSEGLSTGELFF. For the CDR3, the DNA is TGTGCCAGCAGCTCTGAGGGCCTGAGCACCGGGGAGCTGTTTTTT.

The chain joins TRBV5-4 to TRBJ2-5; D possibly corresponds to TRBD2 (5 bases). This CDR3 contains 13 residues. With 5 bases removed from V and 4 bases from J, the gap between germline ends came to 12 bases. CDR1 and CDR2 from the germline V gene are SGHNT and YYREEE (reference sequence). The CDR3 DNA reads TGTGCCAGCAGTTTATCCGGGGTAGAGACCCAGTACTTC. Protein sequence: CASSLSGVETQYF.

The rearrangement uses TRBV5-6 and TRBJ1-1, with TRBD1 matching 8 bases. Germline V gives CDR1 SGHDT, CDR2 YYEEEE. The CDR3 covers 15 residues. Germline trimming cut 4 bases from V and 3 bases from J; bases unmatched to any gene: 8. This chain's CDR3 is CASSDAGTGHTEAFF. The CDR3 nucleotides are TGTGCCAGCAGCGACGCGGGGACAGGCCACACTGAAGCTTTCTTT.

The rearrangement uses TRBV2 and TRBJ2-6, with 7 bases identical to TRBD1. V shed 4 bases, J shed 4 bases, and the junction held 13 bases outside the gene matches. Germline assignment: CDR1 SNHLY and CDR2 FYNNEI. CDR3 size: 18 residues. The CDR3 region is CASSVGRDRGPGANVLTF. The CDR3 region has the DNA TGTGCCAGCAGTGTTGGCCGGGACAGAGGGCCCGGGGCCAACGTCCTGACTTTC.

The chain recombines TRBV12-3 or TRBV12-4 with TRBJ2-3; D possibly corresponds to TRBD2 (6 bases). The ends were cut back, 4 bases at V and 15 bases at J, with 14 bases in the middle. The CDR3 consists of 11 residues. CDR3 in amino acids: CASSSRGLTYF. CDR3 in DNA: TGTGCCAGCAGTTCGCGGGGCCTAACTTATTTT.

The genes are TRBV29-1 and TRBJ2-2; 9 positions match TRBD1. The CDR3 runs 13 residues. With V trimmed by 7 bases and J by 5 bases, 5 bases remained unmatched. CDR1 is SQVTM, CDR2 ANQGSEA, per germline. In nucleotides, the CDR3 is TGCAGCGGGACAGGGGATCGGACCGGGGAGCTGTTTTTT. Its protein product is CSGTGDRTGELFF.

Note on this clone: One junction end does not reproduce the germline sequence, and a read error may be involved. The rearrangement links TRBV5-1 to TRBJ2-6; D remains unclear. The CDR3 has 15 amino acids. CDR1 SGHRS and CDR2 YFSETQ come from the germline V gene. The CDR3 DNA is TGCACCAGCCAAGTCGGGCAGGCTGGGGCCAACGTCCTGACTTTC. Its protein is CTSQVGQAGANVLTF.

This clone has a single count. This chain joins TRBV28 and TRBJ1-5, with no clear D. V lost 7 bases and J 11 bases, leaving 15 bases between the germline ends. The CDR3 consists of 12 residues. Germline assignment: CDR1 MDHEN and CDR2 SYDVKM. The CDR3 DNA follows: TGTGCCAGCAAAAAGACGTGGGTTTCCCAGCATTTT. The encoded protein is CASKKTWVSQHF.

The rearrangement links TRBV4-1 to TRBJ1-4, with unresolved D. V was cut by 3 bases and J by 3 bases, with 8 bases left in between. The CDR3 loop spans 14 amino acids. The germline gives CDR1 MGHRA, CDR2 YSYEKL. The chain's CDR3 is CASSQTGSNEKLFF. CDR3 bases: TGCGCCAGCAGCCAGACGGGTTCTAATGAAAAACTGTTTTTT.

The chain joins TRBV10-3 to TRBJ2-5; TRBD2 matches at 13 bases. The V gene's germline CDR1 is ENHRY and CDR2 SYGVKD. CDR3 length: 16 amino acids. V trimming: 7 bases; J trimming: 4 bases; junction bases outside the gene matches: 9. The CDR3 loop is CAINLTSGGAPETQYF. The DNA of the CDR3 is TGTGCCATCAATCTTACTAGCGGGGGGGCCCCAGAGACCCAGTACTTC.

This CDR3 is CASSQTTSGVYISNTGELFF. The CDR3 DNA sequence: TGCGCCAGCAGCCAAACGACTAGCGGGGTTTATATTTCGAACACCGGGGAGCTGTTTTTT. V usage is TRBV4-3 and J usage is TRBJ2-2; 11 bases are shared with TRBD2. Germline CDR1 reads LGHNA; CDR2 reads YSLEER. The CDR3 is 20 amino acids. Germline trimming cut 2 bases from V and 0 bases from J; bases unmatched to any gene: 11.

This clone was recorded a few times. This chain links TRBV19 with TRBJ2-5; 11 nucleotides agree with TRBD2. The junction had 10 bases not matched to a gene; V was cut back by 3 bases and J by 4 bases. This CDR3 region has 17 residues. Germline loops: CDR1 LNHDA, CDR2 SQIVND (reference sequence). Here the CDR3 DNA reads TGTGCCAGTAGTATGAGACTAGCGGGGATCAGGGGAGAGACCCAGTACTTC. Residues: CASSMRLAGIRGETQYF.